The clone carrying this TCR beta chain has at least ten counts. The target antigen is unknown. In TCRdb, the RT-PCR reads were re-called with MiXCR into one record per CDR3 protein. The data contain 700,000 to 800,000 distinct CDR3 sequences, approximately 17% of them singletons. This CDR3 comprises 13 residues. V was shortened by 5 bases and J by 2 bases, with 7 bases between the two germline ends. The data were obtained in a study of response to subunit inactivated influenza vaccine. Whole-study findings and limits: There was a suggestion from the authors that each seasonal influenza vaccination recruits few new T cells.

The V gene is TRBV12-3 or TRBV12-4, the J gene TRBJ1-3; D is ambiguous. This TCR came from a man in his fifties or sixties who received an inactivated influenza vaccine. The sample consisted of PBMCs from blood, taken about 5 days after vaccination. The CDR3 reads CASSLSTGNTIYF. Here the CDR3 DNA reads TGTGCCAGCAGTCTCTCGACTGGAAACACCATATATTTT.